The 24 T cell receptor beta chains below were found in one sample sequenced in a study of cytomegalovirus exposure and HLA in healthy donors. PCR primers comprised 60 Vbeta and 13 Jbeta primers. Generated by immunoSEQ multiplex PCR, the TCRdb table keeps only in-frame clones and is missing some. The sample includes roughly 120,000 clones, around three quarters of them seen just once. Sequences were obtained from PBMCs. These receptors were obtained from a woman in her forties in good health and CMV-seropositive.

This clone appeared a few times. The same CDR3 can be traced to other DNA sequences in this sample. The J gene is TRBJ2-7, the V gene TRBV19, with 7 bases identical to TRBD1. Losses at the gene ends were 3 bases for V and 2 bases for J; bases not matched to a gene: 1. This CDR3 contains 13 residues. CDR1 is LNHDA and CDR2 is SQIVND in the germline V gene (reference sequence). CDR3 bases: TGTGCCAGTAGTATCCAGGGGGCCTACGAGCAGTACTTC. As protein: CASSIQGAYEQYF.

V and J are TRBV18 and TRBJ2-7; a possible D gene is TRBD2 (6 bases). The CDR3 extends over 14 amino acids. V lost 3 bases and J 1 base, leaving 10 bases between the germline ends. Germline lookup yields CDR1 KGHSH and CDR2 LQKENI. The CDR3 DNA reads TGTGCCAGCTCACCCGGCGGGACTTCCTACGAGCAGTACTTC. It codes for CASSPGGTSYEQYF.

The J gene is TRBJ2-5, the V gene TRBV11-2; TRBD1 matches at 8 bases. The DNA end lines up better with TRBJ2-7; the J call may be wrong. CDR1 SGHAT and CDR2 FQNNGV come from the germline V gene. The CDR3 is made up of 15 amino acids. Here the CDR3 reads CASSGYSGGIHEQYF. The DNA for the CDR3 is TGTGCCAGCAGCGGGTACTCAGGGGGCATACACGAGCAGTACTTC.

The J gene is TRBJ1-2, the V gene TRBV6-1, with no clear D. CDR3 size: 13 residues. Trimming cost V 1 base and J 5 bases, with 8 bases left between them. Germline values: CDR1 MNHNS, CDR2 SASEGT. The DNA for the CDR3 is TGTGCCAGCAGTGAAGGCCTGCGGTATGGCTACACCTTC. Residues: CASSEGLRYGYTF.

The chain joins TRBV7-9 to TRBJ2-7, with D possibly TRBD1 on 8 matching bases. The V end lost 2 bases, the J end lost 6 bases, and 23 bases lay between the germline ends. Germline V gives CDR1 SEHNR, CDR2 FQNEAQ (reference sequence). The CDR3 totals 17 residues. The CDR3 DNA sequence: TGTGCCAGCAGCTTACGCGACAGGGGCCGACTAGCTACCGAGCAGTACTTC. Translation gives CASSLRDRGRLATEQYF.

The chain has TRBV5-8 and TRBJ2-1, with D possibly matching TRBD1 (5 bases). V lost 4 bases and J lost 8, with 10 bases in between. Germline lookup yields CDR1 SGHTS and CDR2 YDEGEE. The CDR3 covers 12 residues. The DNA of the CDR3 is TGTGCCAGCAGCCCCATAGGGGATGAGCAGTTCTTC. Its translation is CASSPIGDEQFF.

The table lists this clone with a count of one. The chain recombines TRBV11-2 with TRBJ1-3; D is perhaps TRBD1 (5 bases). Deletions cut 1 base from V and 0 bases from J, with 19 bases between. Germline-derived CDR1 and CDR2 are SGHAT and FQNNGV. The CDR3 covers 19 residues. CDR3 DNA sequence: TGTGCCAGCAGCTTAGGACGTTTGGCAGGGTTAATCTCTGGAAACACCATATATTTT. Translated, it gives CASSLGRLAGLISGNTIYF.

V gene TRBV4-1 combines with J gene TRBJ1-1; D is possibly TRBD1 (6 bases). Between the trimmed V and J ends, which lost 1 base and 1 base, there was a span of 16 bases. This CDR3 comprises 17 residues. Germline V gene sequence: CDR1 MGHRA, CDR2 YSYEKL. CDR3 in amino acids: CASSQVLAGTSNTEAFF. DNA of the CDR3: TGCGCCAGCAGCCAAGTCTTGGCCGGGACATCGAACACTGAAGCTTTCTTT.

CDR3 loop: CASSLGQGGGYGYTF. CDR3 bases: TGTGCCAGCAGCCTGGGACAGGGTGGGGGCTATGGCTACACCTTC. The rearrangement joins TRBV7-3 to TRBJ1-2; 9 bases map to TRBD1. CDR3 length: 15 residues. Per the germline V gene, CDR1 is SGHTA and CDR2 is FQGTGA. The junction had 8 bases not matched to a gene; V was cut back by 5 bases and J by 4 bases.

V and J are TRBV11-2 and TRBJ2-4; possibly TRBD1 for D (6 bases). Germline V CDR1 and CDR2: SGHAT, FQNNGV. The CDR3 spans 17 residues. Trimming cost V 5 bases and J 4 bases, with 21 bases left between them. The CDR3, as DNA: TGTGCCAGCAGCACCCCCAGGGGAAGGAGGATAAAAAACATTCAGTACTTC. This gives the protein CASSTPRGRRIKNIQYF. Full variable domain (missing parts from reference TRBV11-2 and TRBJ2-4): EAGVAQSPRYKIIEKRQSVAFWCNPISGHATLYWYQQILGQGPKLLIQFQNNGVVDDSQLPKDRFSAERLKGVDSTLKIQPAKLEDSAVYLCASSTPRGRRIKNIQYFGAGTRLSVL.

The table lists this clone with a count of one. V is TRBV28 and J is TRBJ1-5; D gene ambiguous. Looked up from germline, CDR1 is MDHEN and CDR2 is SYDVKM. The CDR3 is 12 amino acids. Trimming took off 7 bases at V and 5 bases at J, with 9 bases between the two ends. CDR3 DNA sequence: TGTGCCAGCAATGGCGGATATCAGCCCCAGCATTTT. Translation gives CASNGGYQPQHF.

The chain joins TRBV9 to TRBJ2-5; TRBD2 agrees at 8 bases. Germline assignment: CDR1 SGDLS and CDR2 YYNGEE. V lost 3 bases to trimming and J lost 5 bases; unmatched junction nucleotides: 12. The CDR3 spans 16 residues. The CDR3: CASSESSGRALETQYF. CDR3 nucleotides: TGTGCCAGCAGCGAATCCTCCGGGAGGGCCTTGGAGACCCAGTACTTC.

This clone was counted a single time. The rearrangement links TRBV7-2 to TRBJ2-1, with a tentative D call TRBD2 (5 bases). Germline CDR1 and CDR2: SGHTA and FQGNSA. With 5 bases removed from V and 7 bases from J, the gap between germline ends came to 21 bases. The CDR3 has 16 residues. The CDR3 bases are TGTGCCAGCAGCCTCCCCTCGGGATTTCTTATAAATGAGCAGTTCTTC. This sequence encodes CASSLPSGFLINEQFF.

The chain couples TRBV20-1 to TRBJ2-7; maybe TRBD2 (6 bases). Trimming left V 1 base short and J 6 bases short, with 7 bases between. The CDR3 is 11 amino acids. Germline loops: CDR1 DFQATT, CDR2 SNEGSKA (reference sequence). The CDR3 DNA reads as TGCAGTGCTAGAGGACTAGGCGAGCAGTACTTC. Translated, it gives CSARGLGEQYF.

The chain combines TRBV6-1 with TRBJ2-2; D gene ambiguous. The CDR3 covers 15 residues. The germline V and J ends were trimmed by 2 bases and 2 bases, with 9 bases remaining between them. The germline V gene encodes CDR1 MNHNS and CDR2 SASEGT. The CDR3 DNA follows: TGTGCCAGCAGTGAAAATTCCAGAAACACCGGGGAGCTGTTTTTT. This sequence encodes CASSENSRNTGELFF.

V usage is TRBV28 and J usage is TRBJ2-7; no reliable D call. Germline CDR1 is MDHEN and CDR2 is SYDVKM. Trimming pared 8 bases from V and 5 bases from J, leaving 10 bases between. The CDR3 consists of 11 residues. The CDR3 DNA follows: TGTGCCAGCCAAATGAGGAACGAGCAGTACTTC. This translates into CASQMRNEQYF.

The V and J genes are TRBV6-5 and TRBJ2-7; 8 nucleotides line up with TRBD1. CDR3 size: 14 residues. The J segment lost 3 bases and the V segment lost 6 bases, leaving 7 bases of the junction unmatched. Germline loops: CDR1 MNHEY, CDR2 SVGAGI. The CDR3 DNA follows: TGTGCCAGCAGACCTCAGACAGGGGACTACGAGCAGTACTTC. Translated, it gives CASRPQTGDYEQYF.

The chain uses TRBV28 and TRBJ1-2; TRBD1 matches at 7 bases. Germline loops: CDR1 MDHEN, CDR2 SYDVKM. V lost 2 bases and J lost 7; bases outside the gene matches: 4. The CDR3 extends over 13 amino acids. The CDR3 sequence: CASSLGAGGGYTF. The CDR3 nucleotides read TGTGCCAGCAGTTTAGGGGCAGGGGGTGGCTACACCTTC.

The chain links TRBV5-1 to TRBJ1-3; maybe TRBD1 (5 bases). This CDR3 has 13 residues. Germline-derived CDR1 and CDR2 are SGHRS and YFSETQ. V shed 7 bases and J shed 0 bases, with 8 bases lying between them. CDR3 DNA: TGCGCCAGCCGACAGAGCTCTGGAAACACCATATATTTT. It translates to CASRQSSGNTIYF.

The V gene is TRBV2, the J gene TRBJ2-7, with 7 bases matching TRBD1. The junction had 10 bases not matched to a gene; V was cut back by 7 bases and J by 7 bases. CDR3 length equals 13 residues. CDR1 and CDR2 (germline): SNHLY, FYNNEI. CDR3 protein: CASTKEGAREQYF. The CDR3 DNA follows: TGTGCCAGCACCAAAGAGGGGGCGAGGGAGCAGTACTTC.

CDR3 residues: CSVETQTWTEGQETQYF. Here the CDR3 DNA reads TGCAGCGTTGAAACCCAAACCTGGACAGAGGGACAAGAGACCCAGTACTTC. The rearrangement uses TRBV29-1 and TRBJ2-5, with D perhaps TRBD1 (6 bases). CDR3 length: 17 amino acids. Germline V lookup: CDR1 SQVTM, CDR2 ANQGSEA. V dropped 2 bases and J dropped 2 bases, with 21 bases sitting between them. The full variable domain, rest sourced from reference TRBV29-1 and TRBJ2-5, is SAVISQKPSRDICQRGTSLTIQCQVDSQVTMMFWYRQQPGQSLTLIATANQGSEATYESGFVIDKFPISRPNLTFSTLTVSNMSPEDSSIYLCSVETQTWTEGQETQYFGPGTRLLVL.

This clone has just one count. The J gene is TRBJ2-5, the V gene TRBV11-2; the match to TRBD2 covers 12 bases. The CDR3 loop spans 17 amino acids. V lost 5 bases to trimming and J lost 5 bases; unmatched junction nucleotides: 12. Germline CDR1 is SGHAT and CDR2 is FQNNGV. DNA of the CDR3: TGTGCCAGCAGCGACGGCATTCTAGCGGGAGGGAGCGAGACCCAGTACTTC. Amino acids: CASSDGILAGGSETQYF.

The J gene is TRBJ2-7, the V gene TRBV4-1; D is possibly TRBD1 (5 bases). Trimming took off 2 bases at V and 3 bases at J, with 11 bases between the two ends. The CDR3 runs to 14 residues. The germline V gene has CDR1 MGHRA and CDR2 YSYEKL. CDR3 nucleotides: TGCGCCAGCAGCCAATTAACAGGTCGCTACGAGCAGTACTTC. It is translated as CASSQLTGRYEQYF.

The chain couples TRBV2 to TRBJ2-1; TRBD2 aligns across 8 bases. Germline V gene sequence: CDR1 SNHLY, CDR2 FYNNEI. Trimming took 5 bases from V and 5 from J; bases not matched to a gene: 11. The CDR3 spans 16 residues. The CDR3 region is CASSLLGLVDHNEQFF. CDR3 bases: TGTGCCAGCAGTTTATTGGGACTAGTCGATCACAATGAGCAGTTCTTC.